These 13 T cell receptor beta chains were all obtained from the same sample, sequenced in a study of blood T cell repertoires in COVID-19. Some clones are missing from TCRdb's copy, which holds only in-frame ones; the method was immunoSEQ multiplex PCR. This repertoire shows around 130,000 clones, roughly four fifths found once; its top ten account for about 2.4%. Sequenced: PBMCs or T cells enriched from blood (not recorded which). The receptors shown here come from a man aged 35 to 55 with acute COVID-19.

The chain is built from TRBV27 and TRBJ1-2, with no clear D. The CDR3 covers 14 residues. Between the trimmed V and J ends, which lost 6 bases and 8 bases, there was a span of 19 bases. In germline, CDR1 is MNHEY, CDR2 SMNVEV (reference sequence). The DNA of the CDR3 is TGTGCCAGCAGCCGCACCGGGCTCCGAGGGGGCTACACCTTC. Translating gives CASSRTGLRGGYTF.

The chain couples TRBV24-1 to TRBJ2-2; 10 bases line up with TRBD1. V gave up 6 bases and J gave up 8 bases; unmatched junction bases: 11. Germline-derived CDR1 and CDR2 are KGHDR and SFDVKD. The CDR3 length is 16 residues. In nucleotides, the CDR3 is TGTGCCACCAGTCCCCGAGGGGACAGGGGACGTGGGGAGCTGTTTTTT. This codes for CATSPRGDRGRGELFF.

The chain is built from TRBV28 and TRBJ2-1, with D maybe TRBD2 (5 bases). The CDR3 length is 14 residues. The V gene's germline CDR1 is MDHEN and CDR2 SYDVKM. Deletions cut 8 bases from V and 7 bases from J, with 18 bases between. The chain's CDR3 is CASSYSVALNEQFF. The CDR3 nucleotides are TGTGCCAGCTCTTATTCGGTAGCGCTGAATGAGCAGTTCTTC. The whole variable domain, filled in from reference TRBV28 and TRBJ2-1, reads DVKVTQSSRYLVKRTGEKVFLECVQDMDHENMFWYRQDPGLGLRLIYFSYDVKMKEKGDIPEGYSVSREKKERFSLILESASTNQTSMYLCASSYSVALNEQFFGPGTRLTVL.

This chain uses TRBV29-1 with TRBJ1-2; D may be TRBD1 (5 bases). V lost 7 bases and J 1 base, leaving 13 bases between the germline ends. Germline loops: CDR1 SQVTM, CDR2 ANQGSEA. This CDR3 has 13 amino acids. CDR3 loop: CSEQDRSNYGYTF. The CDR3, as DNA: TGCAGCGAACAGGACCGTAGTAACTATGGCTACACCTTC. Filled out from reference TRBV29-1 and TRBJ1-2, the complete variable domain reads SAVISQKPSRDICQRGTSLTIQCQVDSQVTMMFWYRQQPGQSLTLIATANQGSEATYESGFVIDKFPISRPNLTFSTLTVSNMSPEDSSIYLCSEQDRSNYGYTFGSGTRLTVV.

The chain carries TRBV28 and TRBJ2-2; 12 bases match TRBD2. J gave up 6 bases and V 5 bases, and 16 bases lay outside the gene matches. This CDR3 comprises 19 residues. Germline CDR1 is MDHEN and CDR2 is SYDVKM. The CDR3 is CASSPGIGLAGSFPGELFF. The CDR3 DNA reads TGTGCCAGCAGTCCAGGAATTGGACTAGCGGGGTCATTCCCCGGGGAGCTGTTTTTT.

DNA of the CDR3: TGTGCCAGCAGCAAGGGACTTCCGCCTAACAATGAGCAGTTCTTC. It encodes CASSKGLPPNNEQFF. The rearrangement joins TRBV7-8 to TRBJ2-1; D may be TRBD2 (6 bases). This CDR3 region has 15 residues. CDR1 and CDR2 (germline): SGHVS, FQNEAQ. Trimming pared 5 bases from V and 5 bases from J, leaving 16 bases between.

The chain joins TRBV5-1 to TRBJ2-1, with D possibly being TRBD2 (6 bases). The germline V gene encodes CDR1 SGHRS and CDR2 YFSETQ. Trimming shortened V by 3 bases and J by 2 bases, and 12 bases separated the two germline ends. The CDR3 length is 15 residues. The CDR3 loop is CASSSGWEAYNEQFF. CDR3 nucleotides: TGCGCCAGCAGCTCTGGCTGGGAGGCCTACAATGAGCAGTTCTTC. The variable domain in full, completed from reference TRBV5-1 and TRBJ2-1, reads KAGVTQTPRYLIKTRGQQVTLSCSPISGHRSVSWYQQTPGQGLQFLFEYFSETQRNKGNFPGRFSGRQFSNSRSEMNVSTLELGDSALYLCASSSGWEAYNEQFFGPGTRLTVL.

The V call is TRBV2, the J call TRBJ2-1; TRBD2 matches at 12 bases. Trimming removed 8 bases from V and 8 bases from J; junction bases left unmatched: 10. Germline loops: CDR1 SNHLY, CDR2 FYNNEI. CDR3 size: 15 residues. This CDR3 reads CASEGWTSGEDEQFF. In DNA form, the CDR3 reads TGTGCCAGCGAGGGGTGGACTAGCGGGGAGGATGAGCAGTTCTTC.

The rearrangement joins TRBV27 to TRBJ1-6; TRBD1 aligns across 7 bases. Trimming cost V 1 base and J 6 bases; bases outside gene matches: 6. The CDR3 is 16 amino acids. Germline CDR1 and CDR2: MNHEY and SMNVEV (reference sequence). The DNA for the CDR3 is TGTGCCAGCAGTTTATTTACCGGGACAGTTAATTCACCCCTCCACTTT. Its protein product is CASSLFTGTVNSPLHF.

The genes are TRBV10-3 and TRBJ1-1; TRBD1 might be the D (5 bases). This CDR3 is built from 13 residues. Trimming stripped 5 bases from V and 1 base from J, with 8 bases between. CDR1 is ENHRY and CDR2 is SYGVKD in the germline V gene. CDR3: CAISYTGNTEAFF. The CDR3 nucleotides read TGTGCCATCAGTTATACAGGGAACACTGAAGCTTTCTTT.

The V and J genes are TRBV7-9 and TRBJ1-2; 8 bases match TRBD1. Germline CDR1 reads SEHNR; CDR2 reads FQNEAQ (reference sequence). The V gene end was trimmed by 4 bases and the J gene end by 5 bases; junction bases not matched to a gene: 9. The CDR3 has 15 residues. CDR3 sequence reads: CASSSTDRGPYGYTF. CDR3 in DNA: TGTGCCAGCAGCTCAACCGACAGGGGACCGTATGGCTACACCTTC.

The V call is TRBV18, the J call TRBJ1-1; D not certain. V lost 3 bases to trimming and J lost 0 bases, with 5 bases between them. Per the germline V gene, CDR1 is KGHSH and CDR2 is LQKENI. CDR3 length: 13 residues. CDR3 in amino acids: CASSPRVNTEAFF. The CDR3 region has the DNA TGTGCCAGCTCACCCCGAGTGAACACTGAAGCTTTCTTT.

This sequence joins TRBV5-6 and TRBJ1-1; no definite D call. CDR1 SGHDT and CDR2 YYEEEE come from the germline V gene. V shed 1 base and J shed 1 base, with 8 bases lying between them. The CDR3 covers 14 residues. For the CDR3, the DNA is TGTGCCAGCAGCTTGATTTCGTGGAACACTGAAGCTTTCTTT. It translates to CASSLISWNTEAFF.